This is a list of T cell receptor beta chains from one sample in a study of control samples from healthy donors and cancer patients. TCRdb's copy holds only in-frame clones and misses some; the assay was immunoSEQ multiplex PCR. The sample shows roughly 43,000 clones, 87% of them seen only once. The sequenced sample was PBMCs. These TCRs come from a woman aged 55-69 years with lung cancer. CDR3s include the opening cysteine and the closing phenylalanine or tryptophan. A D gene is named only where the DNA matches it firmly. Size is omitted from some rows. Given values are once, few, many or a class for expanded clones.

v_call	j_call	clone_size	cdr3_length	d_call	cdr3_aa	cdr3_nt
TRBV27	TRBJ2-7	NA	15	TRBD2	CASSSQTSSPYEQYF	TGTGCCAGCAGTTCGCAGACTAGCAGCCCCTACGAGCAGTACTTC
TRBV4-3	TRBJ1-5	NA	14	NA	CASSQDPTGQPQHF	TGCGCCAGCAGCCAAGACCCTACAGGGCAGCCCCAGCATTTT
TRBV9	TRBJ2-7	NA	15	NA	CASSVGDRPSYEQYF	TGTGCCAGCAGCGTAGGGGACCGTCCGTCCTACGAGCAGTACTTC
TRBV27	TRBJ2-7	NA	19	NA	CASSFPWFCIAASSYEQYF	TGTGCCAGCAGTTTCCCCTGGTTTTGTATAGCGGCGAGCTCCTACGAGCAGTACTTC
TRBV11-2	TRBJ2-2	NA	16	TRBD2	CASSFLRLAGHGGAVF	TGTGCCAGCAGCTTCCTCAGACTAGCGGGACACGGGGGAGCTGTTTTT
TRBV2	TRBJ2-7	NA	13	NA	CASSDLRYKEQYF	TGTGCCAGTTCGGACCTTCGGTATAAGGAGCAGTACTTC
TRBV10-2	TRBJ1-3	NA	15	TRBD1	CASSRTGGSGNTIYF	TGCGCCAGCAGCCGCACAGGGGGCTCCGGAAACACCATATATTTT
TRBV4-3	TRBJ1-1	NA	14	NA	CASSQEVVNTEAFF	TGCGCCAGCAGCCAAGAGGTAGTGAACACTGAAGCTTTCTTT
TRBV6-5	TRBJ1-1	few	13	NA	CASPGRSYPGAFF	TGTGCCAGTCCGGGCCGATCCTACCCTGGGGCTTTCTTT
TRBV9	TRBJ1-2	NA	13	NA	CASSVTENYGYTF	TGTGCCAGCAGCGTGACGGAGAACTATGGCTACACCTTC
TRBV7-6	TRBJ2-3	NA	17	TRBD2	CASSLETSGESTDTQYF	TGTGCCAGCAGCTTAGAGACTAGCGGGGAAAGCACAGATACGCAGTATTTT